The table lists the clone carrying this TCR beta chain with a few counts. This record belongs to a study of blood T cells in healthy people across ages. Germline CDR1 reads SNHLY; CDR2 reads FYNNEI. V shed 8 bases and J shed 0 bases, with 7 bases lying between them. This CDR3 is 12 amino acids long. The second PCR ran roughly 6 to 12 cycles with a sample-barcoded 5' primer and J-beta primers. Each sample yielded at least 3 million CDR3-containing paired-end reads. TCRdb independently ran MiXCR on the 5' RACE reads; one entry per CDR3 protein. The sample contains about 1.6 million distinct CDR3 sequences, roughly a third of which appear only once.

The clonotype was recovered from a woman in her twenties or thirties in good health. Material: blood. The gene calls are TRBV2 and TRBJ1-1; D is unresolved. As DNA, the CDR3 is TGTGCCAGCCGGATCATGAACACTGAAGCTTTCTTT. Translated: CASRIMNTEAFF.